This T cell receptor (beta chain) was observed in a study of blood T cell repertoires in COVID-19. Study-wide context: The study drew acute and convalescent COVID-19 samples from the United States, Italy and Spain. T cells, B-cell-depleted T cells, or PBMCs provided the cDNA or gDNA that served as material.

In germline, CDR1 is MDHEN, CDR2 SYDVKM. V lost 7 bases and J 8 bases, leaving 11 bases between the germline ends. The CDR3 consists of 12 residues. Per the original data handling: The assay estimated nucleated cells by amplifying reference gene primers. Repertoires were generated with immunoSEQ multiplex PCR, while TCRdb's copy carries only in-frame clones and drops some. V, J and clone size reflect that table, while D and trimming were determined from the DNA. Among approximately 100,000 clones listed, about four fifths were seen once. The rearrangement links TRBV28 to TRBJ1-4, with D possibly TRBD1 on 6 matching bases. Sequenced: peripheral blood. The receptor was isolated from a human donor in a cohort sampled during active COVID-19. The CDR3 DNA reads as TGTGCCAGCAACAGGGTGGGGGAAAAACTGTTTTTT. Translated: CASNRVGEKLFF.